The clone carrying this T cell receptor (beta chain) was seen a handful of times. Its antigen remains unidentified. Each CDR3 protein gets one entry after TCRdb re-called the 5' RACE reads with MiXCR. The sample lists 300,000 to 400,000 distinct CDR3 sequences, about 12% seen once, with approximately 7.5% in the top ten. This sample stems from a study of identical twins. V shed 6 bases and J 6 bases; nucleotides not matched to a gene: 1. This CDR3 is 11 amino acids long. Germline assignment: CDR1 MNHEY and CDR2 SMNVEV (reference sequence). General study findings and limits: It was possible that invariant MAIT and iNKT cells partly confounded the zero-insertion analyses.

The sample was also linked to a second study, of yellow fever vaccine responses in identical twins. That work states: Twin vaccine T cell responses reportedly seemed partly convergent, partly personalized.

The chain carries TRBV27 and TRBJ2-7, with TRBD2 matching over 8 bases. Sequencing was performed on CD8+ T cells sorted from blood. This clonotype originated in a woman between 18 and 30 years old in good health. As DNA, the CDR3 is TGTGCCAGCAGCGGGGGGGCCGAGCAGTACTTC. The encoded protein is CASSGGAEQYF.